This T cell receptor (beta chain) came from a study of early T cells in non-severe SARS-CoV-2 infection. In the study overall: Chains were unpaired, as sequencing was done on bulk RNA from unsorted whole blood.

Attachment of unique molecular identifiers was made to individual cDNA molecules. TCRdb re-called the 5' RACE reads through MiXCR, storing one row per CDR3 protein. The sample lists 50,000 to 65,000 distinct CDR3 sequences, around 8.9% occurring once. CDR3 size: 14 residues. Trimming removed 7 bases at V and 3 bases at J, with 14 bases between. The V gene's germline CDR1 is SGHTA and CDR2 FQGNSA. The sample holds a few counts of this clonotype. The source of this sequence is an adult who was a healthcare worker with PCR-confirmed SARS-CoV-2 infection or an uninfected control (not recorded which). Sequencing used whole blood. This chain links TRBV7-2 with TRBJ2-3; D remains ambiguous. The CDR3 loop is CASTSPSSTDTQYF. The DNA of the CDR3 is TGTGCCAGCACCAGCCCCTCCTCGACAGATACGCAGTATTTT.